This T cell receptor beta chain was recovered during a study of T cell repertoires in cytomegalovirus infection. Study overall: Matching HLA type and CMV infection were both indicated by public TCR beta signatures.

V shed 10 bases, J shed 5 bases, and the junction held 2 bases outside the gene matches. In germline, CDR1 is SNHLY, CDR2 FYNNEI. The CDR3 is 11 residues long. In TCRdb, the reads were re-called with MiXCR into one record per CDR3 protein. The data hold approximately 73,000 distinct CDR3 sequences, with approximately 42% observed a single time. On this clonotype: The antigen remains unidentified.

V is TRBV2 and J is TRBJ2-7; TRBD1 agrees at 10 bases. The sample was CD8+ T cells from cultured PBMCs, taken from culture after CMV antigen stimulation. The source is a human donor in good health (CMV status not recorded). Some clones in this sample may be carry-over from other donors' samples. For the CDR3, the DNA is TGTGCCACCGGGACAGGGGACGAGCAGTACTTC. Translating it yields CATGTGDEQYF.